The 9 T cell receptor beta chains listed next were all sequenced from one sample in a study of cytomegalovirus exposure and HLA in healthy donors. PCR involved 60 Vbeta and 13 Jbeta primers. Assay used: immunoSEQ multiplex PCR; TCRdb lists only in-frame clones, some missing. Of 100,000 to 130,000 clones listed, 73% are singletons. The specimen sequenced was PBMCs. The receptor set was obtained from a man younger than 45 in good health and CMV-seronegative.

The chain has TRBV9 and TRBJ2-1; 7 positions agree with TRBD2. The germline gives CDR1 SGDLS, CDR2 YYNGEE. CDR3 size: 16 residues. The V segment lost 3 bases and the J segment 0 bases; nucleotides outside the gene matches: 6. The CDR3 nucleotides read TGTGCCAGCAGCGCACAAAGCGGGGCCTCCTACAATGAGCAGTTCTTC. It specifies CASSAQSGASYNEQFF.

V is TRBV5-5 and J is TRBJ2-5, with D tentatively TRBD2 (6 bases). In germline, CDR1 is SGHKS, CDR2 YYEKEE (reference sequence). Trimming shortened V by 2 bases and J by 9 bases, and 17 bases separated the two germline ends. This CDR3 contains 14 residues. The CDR3 spells CASSLGTSLEPQYF. Written as DNA, the CDR3 is TGTGCCAGCAGCTTAGGGACTTCTCTAGAACCCCAGTACTTC.

Concerning this clone: The germline gene is not matched at one end of the junction; a read error may be the cause. This chain joins TRBV6-5 and TRBJ1-5, with TRBD1 matching over 8 bases. This CDR3 comprises 14 residues. From germline, CDR1 is MNHEY and CDR2 SVGAGI. This CDR3 reads CASSLQGAKQLQHF. DNA for the CDR3: TGTGCCAGCAGTCTCCAGGGGGCCAAACAGCTCCAGCATTTT.

This clone came up once. The chain combines TRBV7-8 with TRBJ2-1; 7 bases align to TRBD1. V lost 1 base, J lost 8 bases, and 2 bases stayed unmatched. This CDR3 spans 13 amino acids. Per the germline V gene, CDR1 is SGHVS and CDR2 is FQNEAQ. The CDR3 reads CASSLDRGDEQFF. CDR3 in DNA: TGTGCCAGCAGCTTAGACAGGGGCGATGAGCAGTTCTTC.

The genes are TRBV30 and TRBJ1-1; D uncertain. Germline V gives CDR1 GTSNPN, CDR2 SVGIG (reference sequence). Trimming left V 2 bases short and J 8 bases short, with 12 bases between. The CDR3 has 12 amino acids. CDR3 nucleotides: TGTGCCTGGAGTCGCGCGGGAGAGGAAGCTTTCTTT. Its protein product is CAWSRAGEEAFF. The full variable domain, completed using reference TRBV30 and TRBJ1-1, is SQTIHQWPATLVQPVGSPLSLECTVEGTSNPNLYWYRQAAGRGLQLLFYSVGIGQISSEVPQNLSASRPQDRQFILSSKKLLLSDSGFYLCAWSRAGEEAFFGQGTRLTVV.

The rearrangement uses TRBV4-2 and TRBJ2-7; no definite D call. The germline V gene encodes CDR1 LGHNA and CDR2 YNFKEQ. Trimming took 0 bases from V and 2 from J, leaving 14 bases between them. CDR3 length: 16 amino acids. This CDR3 reads CASSQDASFPPYEQYF. As DNA, the CDR3 is TGTGCCAGCAGCCAAGACGCTAGTTTCCCTCCCTACGAGCAGTACTTC.

The chain recombines TRBV7-3 with TRBJ2-3, with no clear D. Trimming removed 0 bases from V and 2 bases from J, with 6 bases in between. Germline CDR1 SGHTA, CDR2 FQGTGA. The CDR3 contains 14 residues. Here the CDR3 reads CASSLTPSTDTQYF. The CDR3 DNA is TGTGCCAGCAGCTTAACCCCTTCCACAGATACGCAGTATTTT.

This clone has a handful of counts. This chain links TRBV27 with TRBJ1-6; the match to TRBD1 covers 8 bases. Germline CDR1 and CDR2: MNHEY and SMNVEV (reference sequence). The CDR3 length is 15 residues. V lost 6 bases to trimming and J lost 4 bases; unmatched junction nucleotides: 5. CDR3 amino acids: CASRGRQGYNSPLHF. The CDR3 bases are TGTGCCAGCAGGGGAAGACAGGGGTATAATTCACCCCTCCACTTT.

The chain has TRBV7-3 and TRBJ2-1; 14 positions agree with TRBD2. The V segment lost 5 bases and the J segment 5 bases; nucleotides outside the gene matches: 5. This CDR3 spans 16 amino acids. Germline-derived CDR1 and CDR2 are SGHTA and FQGTGA. In DNA, the CDR3 is TGTGCCAGCAGCCAGACTAGCGGGGGGGCCCACAATGAGCAGTTCTTC. Protein product: CASSQTSGGAHNEQFF.